This TCR beta chain derives from a study of T cell changes during pregnancy in multiple sclerosis. Assay: immunoSEQ multiplex PCR; the TCRdb copy retains only in-frame clones and omits some. The table includes approximately 97,000 clones, 90% detected once. The V and J ends lost 6 bases and 3 bases, in that order; junction bases with no gene match: 7. The germline V gene encodes CDR1 MRHNA and CDR2 SNTAGT. The CDR3 has 14 amino acids. The sequence was obtained from a female donor in good health, enrolled as a control in a pregnancy study. The specimen comprised peripheral blood, sampled in the second trimester of pregnancy. J is TRBJ2-7 and V is TRBV6-4; 8 positions agree with TRBD1. CDR3 loop: CASSPTGESYEQYF. CDR3 DNA: TGTGCCAGCAGCCCGACAGGGGAAAGCTACGAGCAGTACTTC.